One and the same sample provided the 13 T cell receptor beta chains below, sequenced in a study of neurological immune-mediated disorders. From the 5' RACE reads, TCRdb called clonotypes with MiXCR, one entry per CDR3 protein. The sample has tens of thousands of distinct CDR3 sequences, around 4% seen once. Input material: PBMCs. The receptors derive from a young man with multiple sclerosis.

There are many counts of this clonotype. The CDR3 DNA follows: TGTGCCATCTCTCGTGGCGGGACCAGCAATGGCTACACCTTC. As protein: CAISRGGTSNGYTF. This rearrangement joins TRBV10-3 to TRBJ1-2, with a weak D call TRBD1 (5 bases). The V end was cut by 8 bases, the J end by 6 bases, with 19 bases between. Germline V gene lookup returns CDR1 ENHRY and CDR2 SYGVKD. The CDR3 loop spans 14 amino acids.

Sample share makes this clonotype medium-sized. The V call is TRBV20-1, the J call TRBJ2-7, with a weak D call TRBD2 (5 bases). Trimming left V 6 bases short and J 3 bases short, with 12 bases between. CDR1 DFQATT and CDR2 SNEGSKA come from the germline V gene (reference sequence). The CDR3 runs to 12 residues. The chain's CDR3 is CSATDGIYEQYF. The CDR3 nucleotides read TGCAGTGCGACGGACGGGATCTACGAGCAGTACTTC.

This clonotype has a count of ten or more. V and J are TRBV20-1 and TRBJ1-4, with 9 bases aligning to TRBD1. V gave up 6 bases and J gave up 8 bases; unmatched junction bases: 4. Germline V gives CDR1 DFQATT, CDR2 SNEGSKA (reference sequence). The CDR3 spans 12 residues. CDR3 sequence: CSADRGEEKLFF. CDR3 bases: TGCAGTGCCGACAGGGGGGAGGAAAAACTGTTTTTT.

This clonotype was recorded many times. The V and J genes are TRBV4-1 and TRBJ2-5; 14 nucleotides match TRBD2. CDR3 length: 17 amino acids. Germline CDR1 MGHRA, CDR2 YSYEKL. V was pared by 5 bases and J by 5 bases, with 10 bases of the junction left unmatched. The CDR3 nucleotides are TGCGCCAGCAGCTTTGGGACTAGCGGGGGAGGGGCGGAGACCCAGTACTTC. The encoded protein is CASSFGTSGGGAETQYF.

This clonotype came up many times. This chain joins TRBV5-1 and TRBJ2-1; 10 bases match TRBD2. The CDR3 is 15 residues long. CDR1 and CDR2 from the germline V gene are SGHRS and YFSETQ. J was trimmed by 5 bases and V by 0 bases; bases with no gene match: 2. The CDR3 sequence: CASSLEGLANNEQFF. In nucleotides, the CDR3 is TGCGCCAGCAGCTTGGAGGGACTAGCGAACAATGAGCAGTTCTTC.

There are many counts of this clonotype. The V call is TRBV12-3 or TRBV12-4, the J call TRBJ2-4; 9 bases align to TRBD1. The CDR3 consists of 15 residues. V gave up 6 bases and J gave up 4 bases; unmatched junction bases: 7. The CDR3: CASSLHGTGKNIQYF. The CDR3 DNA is TGTGCCAGCAGCCTACACGGGACAGGGAAAAACATTCAGTACTTC.

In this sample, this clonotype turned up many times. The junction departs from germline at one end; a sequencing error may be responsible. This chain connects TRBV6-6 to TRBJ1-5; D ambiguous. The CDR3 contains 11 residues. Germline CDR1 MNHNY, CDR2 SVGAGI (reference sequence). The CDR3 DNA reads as TGTGCCAGCAGTTCCCATCAGCCCCAGAATTTT. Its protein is CASSSHQPQNF.

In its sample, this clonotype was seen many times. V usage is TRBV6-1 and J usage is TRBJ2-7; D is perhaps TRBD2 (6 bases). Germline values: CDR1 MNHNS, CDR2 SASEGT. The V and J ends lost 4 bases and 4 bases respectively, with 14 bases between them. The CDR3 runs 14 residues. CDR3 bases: TGTGCCAGCAGTGCGGAGGGGCCCAATTACGAGCAGTACTTC. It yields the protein CASSAEGPNYEQYF.

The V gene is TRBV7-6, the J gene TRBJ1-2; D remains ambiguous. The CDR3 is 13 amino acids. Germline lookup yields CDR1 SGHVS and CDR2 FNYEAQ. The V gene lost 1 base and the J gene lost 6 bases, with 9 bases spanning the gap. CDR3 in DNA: TGTGCCAGCAGCTTAGAATACGGGAATGGCTACACCTTC. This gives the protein CASSLEYGNGYTF.

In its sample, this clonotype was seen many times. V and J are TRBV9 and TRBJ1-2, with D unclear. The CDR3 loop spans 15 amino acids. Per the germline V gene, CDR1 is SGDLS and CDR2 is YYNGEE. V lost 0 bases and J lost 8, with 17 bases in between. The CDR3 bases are TGTGCCAGCAGCGTAGAGCCGGACCCCTTGAAGGGCTACACCTTC. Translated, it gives CASSVEPDPLKGYTF.

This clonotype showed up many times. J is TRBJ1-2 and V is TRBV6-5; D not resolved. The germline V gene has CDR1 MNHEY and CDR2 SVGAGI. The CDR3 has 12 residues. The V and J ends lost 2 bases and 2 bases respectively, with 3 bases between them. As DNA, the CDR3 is TGTGCCAGCAGTTACGGGAACTATGGCTACACCTTC. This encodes CASSYGNYGYTF.

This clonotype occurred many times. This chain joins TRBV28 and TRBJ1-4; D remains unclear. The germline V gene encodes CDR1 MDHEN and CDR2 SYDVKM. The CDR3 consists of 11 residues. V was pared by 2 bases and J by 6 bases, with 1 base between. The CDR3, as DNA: TGTGCCAGCAGTTTAGATGAAAAACTGTTTTTT. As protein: CASSLDEKLFF.

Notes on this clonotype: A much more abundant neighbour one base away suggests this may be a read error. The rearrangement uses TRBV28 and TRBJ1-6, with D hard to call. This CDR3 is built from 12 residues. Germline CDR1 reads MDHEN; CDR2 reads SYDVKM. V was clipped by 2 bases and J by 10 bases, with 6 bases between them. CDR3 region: CASSLTGSPLHF. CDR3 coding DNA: TGTGCCAGCAGTTTAACCGGATCACCCCTCCACTTT. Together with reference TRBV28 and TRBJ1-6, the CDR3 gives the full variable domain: DVKVTQSSRYLVKRTGEKVFLECVQDMDHENMFWYRQDPGLGLRLIYFSYDVKMKEKGDIPEGYSVSREKKERFSLILESASTNQTSMYLCASSLTGSPLHFGNGTRLTVT.